This T cell receptor beta chain was documented in a study of TIL therapy for anti-PD-1-resistant metastatic lung cancer. The immunoSEQ assay was v3. Libraries were prepared by immunoSEQ multiplex PCR; TCRdb keeps only in-frame clonotypes and omits some of them. The sample shows roughly 60,000 clones, 73% of them seen only once. Per the germline V gene, CDR1 is SGHNT and CDR2 is YYREEE (reference sequence). Trimming took 2 bases from V and 0 from J, leaving 17 bases between them. The CDR3 totals 18 residues. Sample time point: pre-treatment sample, taken before nivolumab and TIL therapy. Stage 4 NSCLC adults joined between 2017 and January 2020.

This sequence originates from a person aged 25-79 years with non-small cell lung cancer. J is TRBJ2-2 and V is TRBV5-4, with D possibly called TRBD1 or TRBD2 (5 bases each). Material: blood, obtained at baseline. The CDR3 is CASSLQPGSPSNTGELFF. DNA for the CDR3: TGTGCCAGCAGCTTACAGCCAGGGAGCCCGTCGAACACCGGGGAGCTGTTTTTT.